This TCR beta chain came from a study of T-cell reconstitution after alpha-beta-depleted transplantation in children (dated by TCRdb to the mid-2010s). In terms of the full investigation: T-cell immune reconstitution after TCRalphabeta/CD19-depleted allogeneic hematopoietic cell transplantation in children was quantitatively tracked in the study by means of TCR repertoire profiling.

Preparation of the library involved PCR. The sequencer listed for this sample is Illumina HiSeq 2500. TCR library preparation used molecular barcoding, with unique molecular identifiers applied to normalize quantification of the TCRbeta repertoire. TCRdb took the public reads, trimmed them with fastp at Q25, ran MiXCR for clone calling and kept in-frame beta chains. CDR3 protein sequences are deduplicated, and each keeps its most common genes and DNA. The sample table contains hundreds of thousands of distinct CDR3 sequences; only one count was recorded for over 9.5% of them. The leading ten clones occupy less than 5% of the sample. A word on this clonotype: Its antigen remains undetermined. One junction end disagrees with the germline gene, perhaps due to a read error.

In the germline V gene (reference sequence), CDR1 corresponds to DFQATT and CDR2 to SNEGSKA. The CDR3 starts with the cysteine, ends with the phenylalanine, and has 15 residues. Only the CDR3 region is kept as DNA, spanning 45 bases read in frame from base 1. This sample comprised PBMCs from the stem cell graft donor, obtained from the stem cell graft. The chain joins TRBV20-1 to TRBJ2-3, with 9 bases matching TRBD2. The clonotype comes from a human donor who donated a stem cell graft to a child with acute myeloid leukemia. The CDR3 protein is CSARRSGTSKDTQYF. The DNA sequence is as follows: TGCAGTGCTAGACGTTCCGGGACTAGCAAAGATACGCAGTATTTT.